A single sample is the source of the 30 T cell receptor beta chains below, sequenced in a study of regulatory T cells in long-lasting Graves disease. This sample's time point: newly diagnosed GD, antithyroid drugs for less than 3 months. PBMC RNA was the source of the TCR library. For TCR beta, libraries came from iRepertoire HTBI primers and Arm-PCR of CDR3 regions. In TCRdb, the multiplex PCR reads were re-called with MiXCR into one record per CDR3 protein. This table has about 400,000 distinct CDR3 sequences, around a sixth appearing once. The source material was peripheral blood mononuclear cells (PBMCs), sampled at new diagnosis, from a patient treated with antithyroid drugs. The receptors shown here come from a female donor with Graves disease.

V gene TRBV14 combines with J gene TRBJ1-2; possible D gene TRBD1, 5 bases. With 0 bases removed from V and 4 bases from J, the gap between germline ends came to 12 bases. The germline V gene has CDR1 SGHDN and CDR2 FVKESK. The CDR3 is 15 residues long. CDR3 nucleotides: TGTGCCAGCAGCCAAGATTATGGCGACAGCTATGGCTACACCTTC. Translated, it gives CASSQDYGDSYGYTF.

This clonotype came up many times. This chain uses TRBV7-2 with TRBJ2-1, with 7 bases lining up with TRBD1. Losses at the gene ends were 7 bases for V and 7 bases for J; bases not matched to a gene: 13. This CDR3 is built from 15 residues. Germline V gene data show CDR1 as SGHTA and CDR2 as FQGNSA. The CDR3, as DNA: TGTGCCAGCATCTCACAGAGGACAGGACAAAATGAGCAGTTCTTC. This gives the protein CASISQRTGQNEQFF.

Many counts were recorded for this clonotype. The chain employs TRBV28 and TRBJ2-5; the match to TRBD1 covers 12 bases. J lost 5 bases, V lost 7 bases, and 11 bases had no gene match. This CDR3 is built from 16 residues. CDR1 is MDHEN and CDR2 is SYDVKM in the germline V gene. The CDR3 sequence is CASTLGQGARWETQYF. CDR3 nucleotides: TGTGCCAGCACCTTGGGACAGGGGGCTCGATGGGAGACCCAGTACTTC.

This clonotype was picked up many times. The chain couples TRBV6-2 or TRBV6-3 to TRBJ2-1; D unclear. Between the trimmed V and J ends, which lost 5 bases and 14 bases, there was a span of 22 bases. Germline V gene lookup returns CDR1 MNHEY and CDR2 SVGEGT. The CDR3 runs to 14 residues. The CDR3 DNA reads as TGTGCCAGCAGTGAAGTAGGCTACCGCCGTTGGGAGTTCTTC. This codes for CASSEVGYRRWEFF.

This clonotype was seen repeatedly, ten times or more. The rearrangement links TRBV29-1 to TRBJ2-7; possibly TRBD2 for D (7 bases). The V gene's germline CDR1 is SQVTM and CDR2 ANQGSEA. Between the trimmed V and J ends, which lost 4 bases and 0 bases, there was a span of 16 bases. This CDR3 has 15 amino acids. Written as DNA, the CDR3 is TGCAGCGTTGGGGGGGGGGCAGTGAGCTCCTACGAGCAGTACTTC. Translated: CSVGGGAVSSYEQYF.

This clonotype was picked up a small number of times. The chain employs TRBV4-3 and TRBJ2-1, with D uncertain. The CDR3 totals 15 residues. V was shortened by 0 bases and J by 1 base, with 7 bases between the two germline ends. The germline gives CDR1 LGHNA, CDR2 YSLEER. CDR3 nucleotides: TGCGCCAGCAGCCAAGACTGGGGATCCTACAATGAGCAGTTCTTC. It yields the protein CASSQDWGSYNEQFF.

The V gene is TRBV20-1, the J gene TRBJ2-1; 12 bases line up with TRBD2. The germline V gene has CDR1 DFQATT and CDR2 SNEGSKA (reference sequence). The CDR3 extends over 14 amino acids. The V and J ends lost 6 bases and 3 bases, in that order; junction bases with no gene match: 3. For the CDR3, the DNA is TGCAGTGCCTTGACTAGCGGGAGCTACAATGAGCAGTTCTTC. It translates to CSALTSGSYNEQFF.

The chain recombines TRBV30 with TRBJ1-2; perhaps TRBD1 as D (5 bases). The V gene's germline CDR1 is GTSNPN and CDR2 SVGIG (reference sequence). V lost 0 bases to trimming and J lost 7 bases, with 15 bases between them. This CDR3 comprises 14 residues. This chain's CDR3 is CAWSVIRYGGGYTF. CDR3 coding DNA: TGTGCCTGGAGTGTAATTCGGTATGGGGGTGGCTACACCTTC.

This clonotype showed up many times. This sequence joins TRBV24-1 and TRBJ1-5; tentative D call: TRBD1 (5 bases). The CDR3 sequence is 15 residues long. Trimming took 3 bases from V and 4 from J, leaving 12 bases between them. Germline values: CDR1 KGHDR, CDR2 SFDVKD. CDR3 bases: TGTGCCACCAGTGATGCGACAGCTCTAAATCAGCCCCAGCATTTT. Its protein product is CATSDATALNQPQHF.

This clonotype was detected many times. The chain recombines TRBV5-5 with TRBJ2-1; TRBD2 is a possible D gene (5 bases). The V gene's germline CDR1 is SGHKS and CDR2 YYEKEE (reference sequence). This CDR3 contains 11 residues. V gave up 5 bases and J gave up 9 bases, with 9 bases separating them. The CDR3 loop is CASRAGSEQFF. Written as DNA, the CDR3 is TGTGCCAGCAGGGCTGGGAGTGAGCAGTTCTTC.

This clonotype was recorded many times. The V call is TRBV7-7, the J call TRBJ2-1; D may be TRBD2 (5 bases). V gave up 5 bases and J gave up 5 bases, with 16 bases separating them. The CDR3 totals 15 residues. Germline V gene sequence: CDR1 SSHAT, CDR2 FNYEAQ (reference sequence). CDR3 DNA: TGTGCCAGCAGCCACGGTGGGAGTTGGGACAATGAGCAGTTCTTC. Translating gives CASSHGGSWDNEQFF.

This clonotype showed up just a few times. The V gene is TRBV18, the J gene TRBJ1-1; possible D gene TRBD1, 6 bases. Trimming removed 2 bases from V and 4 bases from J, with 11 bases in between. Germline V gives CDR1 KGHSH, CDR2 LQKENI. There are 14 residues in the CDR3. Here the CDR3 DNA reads TGTGCCAGCTCACCAGGCCGGGACACCACTGAAGCTTTCTTT. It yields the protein CASSPGRDTTEAFF.

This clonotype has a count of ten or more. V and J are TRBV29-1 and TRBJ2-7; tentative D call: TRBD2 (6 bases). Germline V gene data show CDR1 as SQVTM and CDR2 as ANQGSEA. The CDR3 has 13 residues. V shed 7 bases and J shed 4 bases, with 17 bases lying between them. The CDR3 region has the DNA TGCAGCGCGCGGACAAGGACTACGTACGAGCAGTACTTC. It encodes CSARTRTTYEQYF.

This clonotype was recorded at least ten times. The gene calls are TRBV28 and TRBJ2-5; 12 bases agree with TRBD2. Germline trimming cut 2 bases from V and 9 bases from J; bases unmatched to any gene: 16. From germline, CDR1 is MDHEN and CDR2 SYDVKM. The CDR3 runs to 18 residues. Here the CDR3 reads CASSLGVLAGGHLRAQYF. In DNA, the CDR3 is TGTGCCAGCAGTTTAGGGGTCCTAGCGGGAGGGCACTTGAGGGCCCAGTACTTC.

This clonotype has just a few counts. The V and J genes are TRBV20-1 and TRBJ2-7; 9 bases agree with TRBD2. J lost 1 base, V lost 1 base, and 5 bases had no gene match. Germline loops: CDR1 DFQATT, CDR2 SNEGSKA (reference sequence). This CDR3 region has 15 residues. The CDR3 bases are TGCAGTGCTAGAGCTTCTAGCGGGATGTCCTACGAGCAGTACTTC. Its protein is CSARASSGMSYEQYF.

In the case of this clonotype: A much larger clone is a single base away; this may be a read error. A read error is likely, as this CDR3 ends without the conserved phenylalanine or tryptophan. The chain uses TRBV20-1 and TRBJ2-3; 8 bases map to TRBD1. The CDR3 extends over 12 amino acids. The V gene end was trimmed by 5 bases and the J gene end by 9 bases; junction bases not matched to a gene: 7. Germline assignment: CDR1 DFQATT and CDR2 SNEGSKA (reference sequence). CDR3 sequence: CSAGRQGRTQYL. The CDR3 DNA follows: TGCAGTGCTGGCCGACAGGGGCGAACGCAGTATCTT.

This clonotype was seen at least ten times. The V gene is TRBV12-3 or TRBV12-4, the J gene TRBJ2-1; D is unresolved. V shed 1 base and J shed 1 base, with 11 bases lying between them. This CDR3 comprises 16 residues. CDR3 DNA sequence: TGTGCCAGCAGTTTAGTACGCCTAACATCCTACAATGAGCAGTTCTTC. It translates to CASSLVRLTSYNEQFF.

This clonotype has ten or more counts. CDR3 sequence (DNA): TGTGCCAGCAAATCAACACTCGGGATAGGGGACACTGAAGCTTTCTTT. Residues: CASKSTLGIGDTEAFF. The genes are TRBV3-1 and TRBJ1-1; D is possibly TRBD1 (5 bases). The CDR3 totals 16 residues. V was trimmed by 7 bases and J by 3 bases, leaving 21 bases between them. Germline lookup yields CDR1 LGHDT and CDR2 YNNKEL (reference sequence).

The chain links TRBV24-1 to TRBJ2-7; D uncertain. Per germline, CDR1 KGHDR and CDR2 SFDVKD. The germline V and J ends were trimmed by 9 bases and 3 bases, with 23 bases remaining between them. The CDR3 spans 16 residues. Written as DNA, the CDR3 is TGTGCCACCTTCCCGTTCGCCAGGACCAACATCTACGAGCAGTACTTC. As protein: CATFPFARTNIYEQYF.

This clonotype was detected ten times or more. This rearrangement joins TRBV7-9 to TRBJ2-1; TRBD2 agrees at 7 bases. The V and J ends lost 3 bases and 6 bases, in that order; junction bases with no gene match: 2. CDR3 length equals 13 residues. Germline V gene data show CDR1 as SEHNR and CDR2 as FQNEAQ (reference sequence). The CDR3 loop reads CASSFPSGNEQFF. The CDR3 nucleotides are TGTGCCAGCAGCTTCCCTAGCGGCAATGAGCAGTTCTTC.

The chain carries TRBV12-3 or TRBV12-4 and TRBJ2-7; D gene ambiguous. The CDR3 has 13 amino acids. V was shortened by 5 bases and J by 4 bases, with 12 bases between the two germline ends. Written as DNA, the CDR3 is TGTGCCAGCAGTCCGACCAGAGGATACGAGCAGTACTTC. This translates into CASSPTRGYEQYF.

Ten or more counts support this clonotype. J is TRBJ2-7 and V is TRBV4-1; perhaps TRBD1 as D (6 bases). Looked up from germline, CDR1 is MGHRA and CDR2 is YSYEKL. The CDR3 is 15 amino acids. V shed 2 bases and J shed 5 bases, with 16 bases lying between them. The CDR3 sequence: CASSQRPRDIHEQYF. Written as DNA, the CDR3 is TGCGCCAGCAGCCAACGTCCCCGGGACATCCACGAGCAGTACTTC.

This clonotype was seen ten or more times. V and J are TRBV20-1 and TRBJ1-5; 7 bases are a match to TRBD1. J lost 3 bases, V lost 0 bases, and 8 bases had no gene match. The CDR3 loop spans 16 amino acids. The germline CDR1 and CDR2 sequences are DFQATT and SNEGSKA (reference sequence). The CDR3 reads CSARDLLQGINQPQHF. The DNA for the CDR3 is TGCAGTGCTAGAGACCTACTACAGGGGATCAATCAGCCCCAGCATTTT.

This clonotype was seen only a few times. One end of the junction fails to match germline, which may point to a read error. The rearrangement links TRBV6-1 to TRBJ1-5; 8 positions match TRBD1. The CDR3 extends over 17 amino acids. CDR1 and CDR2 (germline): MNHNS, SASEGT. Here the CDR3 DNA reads TGTGCCAGCTGTGAGGACAGGGTCGCGTGTGGCAATCAGTCCCAGCATTTT. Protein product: CASCEDRVACGNQSQHF.

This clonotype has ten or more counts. CDR3: CASSLAFREETQYF. DNA for the CDR3: TGTGCCAGCAGTTTGGCTTTCAGGGAAGAGACCCAGTACTTC. The chain combines TRBV28 with TRBJ2-5, with TRBD1 as a possible D gene (5 bases). Germline CDR1 is MDHEN and CDR2 is SYDVKM. The CDR3 runs 14 residues. V lost 3 bases, J lost 3 bases, and 11 bases lay in between. Supplemented by reference TRBV28 and TRBJ2-5, the full variable domain reads DVKVTQSSRYLVKRTGEKVFLECVQDMDHENMFWYRQDPGLGLRLIYFSYDVKMKEKGDIPEGYSVSREKKERFSLILESASTNQTSMYLCASSLAFREETQYFGPGTRLLVL.

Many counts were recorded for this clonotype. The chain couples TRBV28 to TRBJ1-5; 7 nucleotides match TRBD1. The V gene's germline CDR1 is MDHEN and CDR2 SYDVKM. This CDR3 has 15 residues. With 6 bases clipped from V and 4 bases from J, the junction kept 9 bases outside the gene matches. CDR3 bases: TGTGCCAGCAGCAGCCACAGGGGCGAGAATCAGCCCCAGCATTTT. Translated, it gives CASSSHRGENQPQHF.

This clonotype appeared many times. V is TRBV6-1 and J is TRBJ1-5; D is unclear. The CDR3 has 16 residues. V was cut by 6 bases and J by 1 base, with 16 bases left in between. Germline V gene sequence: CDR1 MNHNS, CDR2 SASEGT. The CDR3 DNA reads TGTGCCAGCAGGGACGAGAGGAGGGCGAGCAATCAGCCCCAGCATTTT. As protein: CASRDERRASNQPQHF.

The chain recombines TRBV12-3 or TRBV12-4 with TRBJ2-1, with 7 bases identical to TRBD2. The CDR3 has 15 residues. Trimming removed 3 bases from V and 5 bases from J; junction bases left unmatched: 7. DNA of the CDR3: TGTGCCAGCAGTTTTTCACTAGCGTCAGACAATGAGCAGTTCTTC. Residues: CASSFSLASDNEQFF.

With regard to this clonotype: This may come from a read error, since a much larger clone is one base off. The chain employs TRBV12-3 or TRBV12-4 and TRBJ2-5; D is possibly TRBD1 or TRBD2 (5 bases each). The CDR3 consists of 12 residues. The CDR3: CASSTTWGTQCF. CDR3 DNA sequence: TGTGCCAGCAGCACCACGTGGGGGACCCAGTGCTTC.

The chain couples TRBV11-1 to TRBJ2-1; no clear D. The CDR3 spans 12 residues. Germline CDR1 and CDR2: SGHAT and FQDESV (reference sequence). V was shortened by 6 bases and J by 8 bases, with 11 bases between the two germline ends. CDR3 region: CASSSGSDEQFF. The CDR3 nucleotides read TGTGCCAGCAGTTCGGGTTCAGATGAGCAGTTCTTC.